Following are 20 T cell receptor beta chains from one sample sequenced in a study of T cells after yellow fever vaccination. TCRdb reprocessed the 5' RACE reads with MiXCR, giving one entry per CDR3 protein. The sample carries 200,000 to 300,000 distinct CDR3 sequences, around 6.7% recorded once. This specimen consisted of CD4+ T cells sorted from PBMCs, obtained on the day of the yellow fever booster vaccination. These receptors all stem from a man between 25 and 39 years old who received the YFV17D yellow fever vaccine.

The chain carries TRBV18 and TRBJ2-1, with D perhaps TRBD1 (5 bases). V was cut by 3 bases and J by 10 bases, with 10 bases left in between. Germline V gene lookup returns CDR1 KGHSH and CDR2 LQKENI. This CDR3 has 12 amino acids. Written as DNA, the CDR3 is TGTGCCAGCTCACCCGGCCGACAGGAGCAGTTCTTC. This translates into CASSPGRQEQFF.

The chain combines TRBV5-1 with TRBJ2-7; 7 bases agree with TRBD1. The CDR3 is made up of 14 amino acids. CDR1 and CDR2 from the germline V gene are SGHRS and YFSETQ. V shed 4 bases, J shed 4 bases, and the junction held 8 bases outside the gene matches. Here the CDR3 reads CASSRGTGEYEQYF. The CDR3, as DNA: TGCGCCAGCAGCAGGGGAACAGGGGAGTACGAGCAGTACTTC.

This clonotype was picked up many times. J is TRBJ1-5 and V is TRBV28; 7 bases align to TRBD1. Germline V lookup: CDR1 MDHEN, CDR2 SYDVKM. After removal of 6 bases from V and 7 bases from J, the junction contained 6 bases not matched to a gene. CDR3 size: 13 residues. CDR3 residues: CASSTDRVQPQHF. CDR3 coding DNA: TGTGCCAGCAGCACTGACAGGGTGCAGCCCCAGCATTTT.

V gene TRBV5-4 combines with J gene TRBJ1-4; D is ambiguous. Germline loops: CDR1 SGHNT, CDR2 YYREEE (reference sequence). The CDR3 totals 14 residues. The V end lost 1 base, the J end lost 5 bases, and 9 bases lay between the germline ends. CDR3 sequence (DNA): TGTGCCAGCAGCTTGTCCACGACCAATGAAAAACTGTTTTTT. This sequence encodes CASSLSTTNEKLFF.

The chain employs TRBV10-3 and TRBJ2-7, with TRBD1 as a possible D gene (6 bases). Germline values: CDR1 ENHRY, CDR2 SYGVKD. V was shortened by 4 bases and J by 3 bases, with 19 bases between the two germline ends. The CDR3 sequence is 16 residues long. The CDR3 DNA reads as TGTGCCATCAGTGTGTCAGGGCAGGGGACCTTCTACGAGCAGTACTTC. Encoded protein: CAISVSGQGTFYEQYF.

In DNA, the CDR3 is TGTGCCATCAGGGACAGGCACATGAACACTGAAGCTTTCTTT. Its translation: CAIRDRHMNTEAFF. The chain uses TRBV10-3 and TRBJ1-1; 7 positions agree with TRBD1. J was trimmed by 0 bases and V by 6 bases; bases with no gene match: 4. The germline V gene has CDR1 ENHRY and CDR2 SYGVKD. This CDR3 comprises 14 residues.

J is TRBJ2-5 and V is TRBV11-3; possibly TRBD2 for D (5 bases). V shed 0 bases and J shed 5 bases, with 10 bases lying between them. Germline loops: CDR1 SGHNT, CDR2 YENEEA. The CDR3 covers 14 residues. The CDR3 sequence: CASSLEGSGETQYF. In DNA, the CDR3 is TGTGCCAGCAGCTTAGAAGGTTCGGGGGAGACCCAGTACTTC. The full variable domain, rest sourced from reference TRBV11-3 and TRBJ2-5, is EAGVVQSPRYKIIEKKQPVAFWCNPISGHNTLYWYLQNLGQGPELLIRYENEEAVDDSQLPKDRFSAERLKGVDSTLKIQPAELGDSAVYLCASSLEGSGETQYFGPGTRLLVL.

Ten or more counts support this clonotype. This chain joins TRBV28 and TRBJ1-2; unclear D gene. CDR1 MDHEN and CDR2 SYDVKM come from the germline V gene. CDR3 length: 15 residues. The ends were cut back, 8 bases at V and 2 bases at J, with 18 bases in the middle. CDR3 nucleotides: TGTGCCAGCGGGAACCACCTTGCTAGAAACTATGGCTACACCTTC. The encoded protein is CASGNHLARNYGYTF.

This clonotype was counted at least ten times. Compared with germline, one end of the junction differs, possibly owing to a read error. V and J are TRBV5-1 and TRBJ2-5; no firm D call. This CDR3 has 13 residues. Germline V gene data show CDR1 as SGHRS and CDR2 as YFSETQ. This chain's CDR3 is CASSLGQKETQYF. CDR3 DNA: TGTGCCAGCAGTTTAGGTCAGAAAGAGACCCAGTACTTC.

The chain is built from TRBV5-5 and TRBJ2-7; D is ambiguous. The germline CDR1 and CDR2 sequences are SGHKS and YYEKEE (reference sequence). V was pared by 1 base and J by 4 bases, with 12 bases between. The CDR3 is 14 amino acids. CDR3 nucleotides: TGTGCCAGCAGCTTGTTACAGCGTACTTACGAGCAGTACTTC. Amino acid sequence: CASSLLQRTYEQYF.

In this sample, this clonotype turned up a few times. The V and J genes are TRBV12-3 or TRBV12-4 and TRBJ1-2; 7 bases map to TRBD1. This CDR3 region has 14 residues. The J segment lost 6 bases and the V segment lost 2 bases, leaving 6 bases of the junction unmatched. The chain's CDR3 is CASSLKRGGDGYTF. CDR3 nucleotides: TGTGCCAGCAGTTTAAAGCGAGGGGGCGATGGCTACACCTTC.

For this clonotype: This could be a read error, since a much larger clone is one nucleotide away. V is TRBV20-1 and J is TRBJ2-1, with a possible D match to TRBD1 (6 bases). In germline, CDR1 is DFQATT, CDR2 SNEGSKA (reference sequence). There are 15 residues in the CDR3. The CDR3 coding sequence is TGCAGTGCTAGGCGGACAGCTCGCTCCTGCAATGAGCAGTTCTTC. Its protein product is CSARRTARSCNEQFF.

The genes are TRBV11-1 and TRBJ2-4; D gene uncertain. Germline CDR1 and CDR2: SGHAT and FQDESV (reference sequence). The CDR3 consists of 18 residues. With 5 bases removed from V and 1 base from J, the gap between germline ends came to 21 bases. The CDR3 loop is CASSRVEEQQRAKNIQYF. CDR3 bases: TGTGCCAGCAGCCGAGTAGAGGAGCAGCAGAGGGCCAAAAACATTCAGTACTTC.

This clonotype was seen more than once but under ten times. V and J are TRBV27 and TRBJ1-1; D is ambiguous. CDR1 and CDR2 from the germline V gene are MNHEY and SMNVEV (reference sequence). The CDR3 totals 13 residues. V was cut by 5 bases and J by 4 bases, with 11 bases left in between. Here the CDR3 reads CASSPRMLTEAFF. CDR3 nucleotides: TGTGCCAGCAGTCCCAGAATGCTCACTGAAGCTTTCTTT.

The V call is TRBV7-9, the J call TRBJ2-7; the D is unclear. The CDR3 runs to 16 residues. Trimming took 5 bases from V and 2 from J, leaving 19 bases between them. Germline CDR1 reads SEHNR; CDR2 reads FQNEAQ (reference sequence). CDR3: CASSPRDGLFPYEQYF. DNA of the CDR3: TGTGCCAGCAGCCCCCGCGACGGTCTATTCCCCTACGAGCAGTACTTC. The complete variable domain, with remaining parts taken from reference TRBV7-9 and TRBJ2-7, reads DTGVSQNPRHKITKRGQNVTFRCDPISEHNRLYWYRQTLGQGPEFLTYFQNEAQLEKSRLLSDRFSAERPKGSFSTLEIQRTEQGDSAMYLCASSPRDGLFPYEQYFGPGTRLTVT.

This clonotype was observed a handful of times. The chain is built from TRBV28 and TRBJ2-2; TRBD1 aligns across 7 bases. Germline V gives CDR1 MDHEN, CDR2 SYDVKM. After removal of 5 bases from V and 4 bases from J, the junction contained 7 bases not matched to a gene. CDR3 length: 15 residues. CDR3 amino acids: CASSLPGQSTGELFF. CDR3 bases: TGTGCCAGCAGTCTTCCGGGACAGAGCACCGGGGAGCTGTTTTTT.

A few counts support this clonotype. This chain links TRBV11-1 with TRBJ2-3; D may be TRBD1 (6 bases). Trimming stripped 8 bases from V and 1 base from J, with 25 bases between. The germline CDR1 and CDR2 sequences are SGHAT and FQDESV (reference sequence). The CDR3 consists of 18 residues. The CDR3 spells CASPAEGSGGGGTDTQYF. DNA of the CDR3: TGTGCCAGCCCGGCAGAGGGGAGTGGGGGCGGAGGCACAGATACGCAGTATTTT.

This clonotype was recorded at least ten times. The chain carries TRBV11-2 and TRBJ2-7, with D unresolved. Germline assignment: CDR1 SGHAT and CDR2 FQNNGV. There are 15 residues in the CDR3. V shed 0 bases and J shed 1 base, with 10 bases lying between them. The CDR3 is CASSLDWSASYEQYF. In DNA form, the CDR3 reads TGTGCCAGCAGCTTAGACTGGAGCGCGTCCTACGAGCAGTACTTC.

This clonotype was counted at least ten times. The chain couples TRBV18 to TRBJ2-3; D is undetermined. Per germline, CDR1 KGHSH and CDR2 LQKENI. The CDR3 is 12 residues long. Trimming pared 2 bases from V and 3 bases from J, leaving 3 bases between. Here the CDR3 DNA reads TGTGCCAGCTCACCAGATACAGATACGCAGTATTTT. Translated: CASSPDTDTQYF.

The chain carries TRBV19 and TRBJ2-7, with D perhaps matching TRBD2 (7 bases). The germline V gene has CDR1 LNHDA and CDR2 SQIVND (reference sequence). The V and J ends lost 1 base and 2 bases respectively, with 15 bases between them. CDR3 length: 16 residues. CDR3 amino acids: CASSIARGAMTYEQYF. CDR3 sequence (DNA): TGTGCCAGTAGTATAGCCCGGGGGGCGATGACCTACGAGCAGTACTTC.